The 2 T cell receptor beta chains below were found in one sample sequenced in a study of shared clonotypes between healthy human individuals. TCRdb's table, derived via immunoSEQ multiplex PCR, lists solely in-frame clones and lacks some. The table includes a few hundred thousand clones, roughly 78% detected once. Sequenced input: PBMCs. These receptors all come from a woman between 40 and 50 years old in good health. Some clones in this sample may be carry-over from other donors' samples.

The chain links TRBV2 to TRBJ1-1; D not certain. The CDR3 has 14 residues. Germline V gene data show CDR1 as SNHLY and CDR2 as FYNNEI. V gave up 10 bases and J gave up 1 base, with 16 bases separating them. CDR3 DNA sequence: TGTGCCACCTCCTTGGACCGATGGAACACTGAAGCTTTCTTT. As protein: CATSLDRWNTEAFF.

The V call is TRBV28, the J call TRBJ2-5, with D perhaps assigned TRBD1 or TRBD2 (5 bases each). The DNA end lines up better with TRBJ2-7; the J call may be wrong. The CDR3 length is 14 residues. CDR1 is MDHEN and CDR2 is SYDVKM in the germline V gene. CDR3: CASRGEGESYEQYF. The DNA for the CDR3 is TGTGCCAGCAGGGGGGAAGGGGAGTCCTACGAGCAGTACTTC.